This T cell receptor (beta chain) was obtained from a study of blood T cells in healthy people across ages. CDR3 length: 16 residues. Germline V gives CDR1 LGHNA, CDR2 YNFKEQ. Trimming took 0 bases from V and 0 from J, leaving 11 bases between them. This clonotype was picked up a small number of times. With a J-beta primer mix and a sample-barcoded 5' primer, a second PCR ran about 6 to 11 cycles. Each CDR3 protein is one row after TCRdb ran MiXCR on the 5' RACE reads. The data show some 1,000,000 distinct CDR3 sequences, with roughly a quarter seen just once and around 0.75% held by the top ten. In addition, the sample was reused for a study of T cells of mothers and their children.

V usage is TRBV4-2 and J usage is TRBJ1-1; D is ambiguous. This receptor was taken from a girl aged 2 to 10 in good health. Material for sequencing was blood. The CDR3 region is CASSQDLGMVNTEAFF. Here the CDR3 DNA reads TGTGCCAGCAGCCAAGATCTTGGAATGGTGAACACTGAAGCTTTCTTT.